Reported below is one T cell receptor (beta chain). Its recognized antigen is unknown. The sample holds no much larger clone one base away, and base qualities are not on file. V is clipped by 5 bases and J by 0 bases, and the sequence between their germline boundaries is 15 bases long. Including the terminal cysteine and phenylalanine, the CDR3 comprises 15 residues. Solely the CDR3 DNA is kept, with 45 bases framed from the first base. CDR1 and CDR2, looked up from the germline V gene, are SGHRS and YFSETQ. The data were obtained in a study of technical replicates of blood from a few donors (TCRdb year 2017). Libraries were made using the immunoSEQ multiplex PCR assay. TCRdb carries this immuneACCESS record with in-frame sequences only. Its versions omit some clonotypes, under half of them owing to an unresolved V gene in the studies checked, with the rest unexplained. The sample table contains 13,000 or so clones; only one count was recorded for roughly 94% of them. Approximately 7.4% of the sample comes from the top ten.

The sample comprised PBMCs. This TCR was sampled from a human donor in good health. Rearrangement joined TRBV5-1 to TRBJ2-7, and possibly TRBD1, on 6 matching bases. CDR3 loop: CASRARDTSSYEQYF. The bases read TGCGCCAGCAGGGCCCGGGACACGAGCTCCTACGAGCAGTACTTC.